The source of this T cell receptor beta chain is a study of T cells in Graves' hyperthyroidism and ophthalmopathy. V shed 4 bases and J 4 bases; nucleotides not matched to a gene: 9. Germline values: CDR1 SGHNT, CDR2 YYREEE (reference sequence). This CDR3 is 15 amino acids long. This clonotype was seen at least ten times. Antigen: not known. Whole-study findings and limits: Clonotypes that were expanded in thyroid above 0.001 mostly appeared in blood too.

Amplified regions were TCR beta CDR3 sequences from RNA transcripts. First-round RT-PCR with HTBI primers amplified the TCR CDR3 region. TCRdb processed the multiplex PCR reads anew with MiXCR; each CDR3 protein has one entry. There are about 710,000 distinct CDR3 sequences in the sample; about a sixth occur only once, and under 8.5% lies in the top ten. Patients between 18 and 65 years old had hyperthyroidism, newly diagnosed and lasting under 2 months. Thyroid ultrasound and orbital computed tomography, with clinical symptoms and serum thyroxine and TRAb, informed diagnoses. The chain links TRBV5-4 to TRBJ1-2, with TRBD1 matching 8 bases. The specimen was blood. The sequence was collected from a man aged 18 to 29 with Graves' hyperthyroidism. The CDR3 DNA reads TGTGCCAGCAGCCCCGGGGCAGGGGGCGTCTATGGCTACACCTTC. It translates to CASSPGAGGVYGYTF.